This TCR beta chain was identified during a study of blood T cell repertoires in COVID-19. Study-level information: The analysed material was cDNA or gDNA that came from T cells, B-cell-depleted T cells, or PBMCs.

The study recruited people aged 18 to 89 years across approximately 25 US areas. Each participant's cohort was designated according to participant-reported clinical history. Resolution of symptoms, clearance, or two negative PCRs was present in recovered Cohort 3 donors. The repertoire was sequenced with immunoSEQ multiplex PCR; TCRdb's copy has only in-frame clones and lacks some. Of about 130,000 clones in the sample, approximately 90% are singletons; the top ten hold about 4.1%. V dropped 4 bases and J dropped 1 base, with 10 bases sitting between them. The CDR3 is made up of 14 amino acids. Germline CDR1 and CDR2: KGHSH and LQKENI.

The origin of this receptor is a man aged 45-65 years who had recovered from COVID-19. Sequencing used PBMCs or T cells enriched from blood (not recorded which). V is TRBV18 and J is TRBJ1-1; the D gene is possibly TRBD1 (6 bases). The chain's CDR3 is CASSQQGENTEAFF. The CDR3, as DNA: TGTGCCAGCTCACAACAGGGAGAGAACACTGAAGCTTTCTTT.